A selection of T cell receptor beta chains follows, all from one sample in a study of molecular identifiers for immune sequencing clone quantification. TCRdb called the PCR reads again in MiXCR, with one record for every CDR3 protein. The repertoire holds 85,000 to 100,000 distinct CDR3 sequences, with over 20% as singletons. Sequenced material: naive CD8+ T cells from blood, with Jurkat cell RNA spiked in. The receptors derive from a human donor in good health. Some libraries in this study had Jurkat cell RNA spiked in. Both conserved end residues are part of each CDR3. The D gene is left open where the match is weak. Clone size is given for some rows only: seen once, a few or many times, or a class if the clone is expanded.

v_call,d_call,clone_size,j_call,cdr3_nt,cdr3_aa
TRBV12-3/TRBV12-4,NA,many,TRBJ2-2,TGTGCCAGCAGTGCCTCGGGGGCGGGTCCGGGCACCGGGGAGCTGTTTTTT,CASSASGAGPGTGELFF
TRBV6-5,NA,many,TRBJ2-5,TGTGCCAGCAGTTACACACGAGCCCAAACGGGGCAAGAGACCCAGTACTTC,CASSYTRAQTGQETQYF
TRBV12-3/TRBV12-4,TRBD2,few,TRBJ2-3,TGTGCCAGCAGTTTATTTCTAGCGGGGGACACAGATACGCGGTATTTT,CASSLFLAGDTDTRYF
TRBV10-3,NA,many,TRBJ1-2,TGTGCCATCAGTGACTATTCCCCGATGATGGGCTACACCTTC,CAISDYSPMMGYTF
TRBV7-9,NA,few,TRBJ1-5,TGTGCCAGCAGGTCAGGGAACAATCAGCCCCAGCATTTT,CASRSGNNQPQHF
TRBV7-9,NA,NA,TRBJ1-2,TGTGCCAGCAGCCACCAGGGAAGGGGGGTCGGCTACACCTTC,CASSHQGRGVGYTF
TRBV4-1,TRBD1,few,TRBJ1-1,TGCGCCAGCAGCCAAGGACAGGGGCACACTGAAGCTTTCTTT,CASSQGQGHTEAFF
TRBV5-1,TRBD1,NA,TRBJ1-6,TGCGCCGGCAGACAGGGGGCTGGAAACTCACCCCTCCACTTT,CAGRQGAGNSPLHF
TRBV5-1,NA,many,TRBJ2-7,TGCGCCAGCAGCTTGGTTGGGACTGCTGCCTACGAGCAGTACTTC,CASSLVGTAAYEQYF
TRBV20-1,NA,many,TRBJ2-7,TGCAGTGCTAGAGAAATAGGCGGTCCGTCCTACGAGCAGTACTTC,CSAREIGGPSYEQYF
TRBV27,NA,few,TRBJ1-5,TGTGCCAGCAGTTTATCGAACGCAGGGGAGGCCAATCAGCCCCAGCATTTT,CASSLSNAGEANQPQHF
TRBV6-2/TRBV6-3,NA,many,TRBJ2-7,TGTGCCAGCAGTTACCGGTCCTACGAGCAGTACTTC,CASSYRSYEQYF
TRBV7-6,NA,many,TRBJ2-3,TGTGCCAGCAGCTTAGTGTATACAGGATCTAGCACAGATACGCAGTATTTT,CASSLVYTGSSTDTQYF
TRBV11-2,NA,many,TRBJ2-5,TGTGCCAGCAGCTCCCGGGACACAACGAGGGAGACCCAGTACTTC,CASSSRDTTRETQYF
TRBV19,NA,many,TRBJ2-6,TGTGCCAGTAGTATAAGTGTCGTTGGGGCCAACGTCCTGACTTTC,CASSISVVGANVLTF
TRBV27,NA,many,TRBJ2-1,TGTGCCAGCAGCACAGGTTACAATGAGCAGTTCTTC,CASSTGYNEQFF
TRBV6-2/TRBV6-3,TRBD1,few,TRBJ1-1,TGTGCCAGCAGTTATCCCGGACAGGCAATGAACACTGAAGCTTTCTTT,CASSYPGQAMNTEAFF
TRBV7-9,NA,many,TRBJ2-7,TGTGCCAGCAGCTCACCCCGGGACGAGCAGTACTTC,CASSSPRDEQYF
TRBV27,NA,few,TRBJ2-7,TGTGCCAGCAGTTTACTGGGTCCCGTCACTATCGAGCAGTACTTC,CASSLLGPVTIEQYF
TRBV27,NA,NA,TRBJ2-2,TGTGCCAGCAGAGGGCCGGGGGTTGAGCTGTTTTTT,CASRGPGVELFF
TRBV5-5,NA,many,TRBJ2-3,TGTGCCAGCAGCTTGCCACTGGATGGAGATACGCAGTATTTT,CASSLPLDGDTQYF
TRBV12-3/TRBV12-4,TRBD1,NA,TRBJ1-1,TGTGCCAGCAGTCCCGGGACAGGGGAAGCTCTCTTT,CASSPGTGEALF
TRBV7-2,NA,many,TRBJ2-7,TGTGCCAGCAGCTTAATAGGCGGGATTCTATTAAGCTCCTACGAGCAGTACTTC,CASSLIGGILLSSYEQYF
TRBV11-2,TRBD1,few,TRBJ2-7,TGTGCCAGCAGCTTAGGCGGGACAGGAGCCTACGAGCAGTACTTC,CASSLGGTGAYEQYF
TRBV6-1,NA,NA,TRBJ2-3,TGTGCCAGCAGTGAAGGTACCATAGCTTCCACAGATACGCAGTATTTT,CASSEGTIASTDTQYF
TRBV19,TRBD1,many,TRBJ2-6,TGTGCCAGTAGTATCATCGGACAGGTTCACTCTGGGGCCAACGTCCTGACTTTC,CASSIIGQVHSGANVLTF
TRBV12-3/TRBV12-4,TRBD2,NA,TRBJ2-1,TGTGCCAGCACTATGGCTAGCGGGAGGGGAAATGAGCAGTCCTTC,CASTMASGRGNEQSF
TRBV7-6,NA,NA,TRBJ1-2,TGTGCCAGCAGCTCGGAGAGGGGGTTGAACTATGGCTACACCTTC,CASSSERGLNYGYTF
TRBV29-1,NA,many,TRBJ2-7,TGCAGCGTTGTTAGCAGTAAGGCCTACGAGCAGTACTTC,CSVVSSKAYEQYF
TRBV6-5,NA,many,TRBJ2-7,TGTGCCAGCAGGGAACGGGACTTCCTGGGAGTCGACGAGCAGTACTTC,CASRERDFLGVDEQYF
TRBV29-1,NA,NA,TRBJ1-1,TGCAGCGTTGACGGGCTATGGGGGACTGAAGCTTTCTTT,CSVDGLWGTEAFF
TRBV7-9,NA,many,TRBJ2-5,TGTGCCAGCAGCTTAGCCAAAGGCCCCGAAGAGACCCAGTACTTC,CASSLAKGPEETQYF
TRBV4-1,TRBD1,many,TRBJ2-7,TGCGCCAGCAGCCTGGGACAGGGCTCCTACGAGCAGTACTTC,CASSLGQGSYEQYF
TRBV5-6,TRBD2,NA,TRBJ2-7,TGTGCCAGCGAAAGACTAGCGGGAGGGTCCCCCTACGAGCAGTACTTC,CASERLAGGSPYEQYF
TRBV19,NA,NA,TRBJ2-7,TGTGCCAGTAGTATCGTGGGGAGCTCCTACGAGCAGTACTTC,CASSIVGSSYEQYF
TRBV12-3/TRBV12-4,NA,NA,TRBJ2-5,TGTGCCAGCACTAATTCTGGGTCAGGTACCCAGCACTTC,CASTNSGSGTQHF
TRBV6-2/TRBV6-3,TRBD2,few,TRBJ2-1,TGTGCCAGCAGTTACCTGACTAGCGGGGACCCCTACAATGAGCAGTTCTTC,CASSYLTSGDPYNEQFF
TRBV6-2/TRBV6-3,NA,few,TRBJ1-2,TGTGCCAGCAGTTACAGCGGTGATGGGTACTATGGCTACACCTTC,CASSYSGDGYYGYTF
TRBV5-4,NA,many,TRBJ2-7,TGTGCCAGCAGCTTGTCTGGGGAGCAGTACTTC,CASSLSGEQYF
TRBV7-6,NA,many,TRBJ2-5,TGTGCCAGCAGCTTAGCGGGTGAGGGACTGGGATTAGAGACCCAGTACTTC,CASSLAGEGLGLETQYF
TRBV12-3/TRBV12-4,NA,many,TRBJ2-3,TGTGGATCCGGGCAGGGAAACACAGATACGCAGTATTTT,CGSGQGNTDTQYF
TRBV5-6,NA,many,TRBJ2-7,TGTGCCAGCAGCTTGGTATTCGGTGGGGAAACCTACGAGCAGTACTTC,CASSLVFGGETYEQYF
TRBV6-2/TRBV6-3,NA,many,TRBJ2-7,TGTGCCAGCAGTCCCTTCCCCTACGAGCAGTACTTC,CASSPFPYEQYF
TRBV9,NA,many,TRBJ2-3,TGTGCCAGCAGCCCCCCCGGGGGCCCCTTAGATACGCAGTATTTT,CASSPPGGPLDTQYF
TRBV6-2/TRBV6-3,NA,many,TRBJ2-2,TGTGCCAGCAGTTCCCCGCGGGCGGACGCGAACACCGGGGAGCTGTTTTTT,CASSSPRADANTGELFF
TRBV6-2/TRBV6-3,NA,many,TRBJ2-2,TGTGCCAGCAGTTACAGCCCGGGGATGGGTCCGAACACCGGGGAGCTGTTTTTT,CASSYSPGMGPNTGELFF
TRBV15,NA,few,TRBJ2-2,TGTGCCACCAGCCGAGAGGGGAACACCGGGGAGCTGTTTTTT,CATSREGNTGELFF
TRBV7-2,TRBD2,few,TRBJ2-1,TGTGCCAGCAGCTACACGGGGGGGCGGTACAATGAGCAGTTCTTC,CASSYTGGRYNEQFF
TRBV7-9,NA,NA,TRBJ2-5,TGTGCCAGCAGGGACCATCAAGAGACCCAGTACTTC,CASRDHQETQYF
TRBV12-3/TRBV12-4,NA,many,TRBJ2-3,TGTGCCACAGGGACAGATACGCAGTATTTT,CATGTDTQYF
TRBV6-5,TRBD2,many,TRBJ2-3,TGTGCCAGCAGCGACATAGCGGGAGGGGCGCAAGATACGCAGTATTTT,CASSDIAGGAQDTQYF
TRBV6-5,NA,many,TRBJ2-7,TGTGCCAGCAGTTACTCGCTCGGGTACGAGCAGTACTTC,CASSYSLGYEQYF
TRBV6-2/TRBV6-3,NA,NA,TRBJ1-5,TGTGCCAGCAGTTTATTGGGGGTCTCCGGGGGCAATCAGCCCCAGCATTTT,CASSLLGVSGGNQPQHF
TRBV7-9,NA,NA,TRBJ2-7,TGTGCCAGCACGACCGTACTTTTAGAGCAGTACTTC,CASTTVLLEQYF